This T cell receptor (beta chain) comes out of a study of response to subunit inactivated influenza vaccine (dated by TCRdb to the late 2010s). Background on the whole study: Deep quantitative T cell receptor repertoire profiling was used in the study to track responses to a trivalent subunit inactivated influenza vaccine.

In regard to this clonotype: No cognate antigen has been identified for it. No quality values exist for individual bases; no much larger clone is one base distant.

A distance of 11 bases separates the germline ends of V and J, which lose 5 bases and 3 bases respectively. Taken from cysteine to phenylalanine, the CDR3 has 14 residues. Only the CDR3 portion is preserved as DNA: 42 bases, with reading frame beginning at the first base. Per the germline V gene (reference sequence), SEHNR is the CDR1 and FQNEAQ is the CDR2. Library generation was performed with RT-PCR. Reads for this sample came from an Illumina HiSeq 2500. TCRdb itself trimmed the public reads at Q25 with fastp, ran MiXCR and retained productive beta chains. Every entry covers one CDR3 protein and lists the most common genes and DNA from its rows. A total of approximately 700,000 distinct CDR3 sequences appear in this sample, around a sixth of them only once. The ten largest make up about 9.9% of the sample. Study-wide conclusions, independent of this receptor: According to the authors, only a limited number of new T cells may be recruited by each seasonal influenza vaccination.

Recombination linked TRBV7-9 to TRBJ1-5, with TRBD1 tentatively as D gene (5 bases match). The source is a man aged 50-59 years who received an inactivated influenza vaccine. Donor details come from another sample of the same person, matched by shared clones. The sequencing used PBMCs from blood, collected 11 to 12 days after vaccination. The CDR3 protein is CASSAGADNQPQHF. The base sequence is TGTGCCAGCAGCGCTGGGGCTGACAATCAGCCCCAGCATTTT.